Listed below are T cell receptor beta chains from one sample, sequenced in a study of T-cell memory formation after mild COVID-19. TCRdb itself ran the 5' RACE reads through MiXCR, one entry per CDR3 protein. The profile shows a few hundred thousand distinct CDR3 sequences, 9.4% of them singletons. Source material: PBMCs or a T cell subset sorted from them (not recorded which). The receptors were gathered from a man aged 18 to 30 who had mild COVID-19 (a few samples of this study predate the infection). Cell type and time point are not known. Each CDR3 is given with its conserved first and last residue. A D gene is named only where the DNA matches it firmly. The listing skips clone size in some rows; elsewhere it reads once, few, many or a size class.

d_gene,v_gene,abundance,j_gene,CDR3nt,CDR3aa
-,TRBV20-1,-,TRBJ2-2,TGCAGTGCCGGGGGCACAGGGACTTACACCGGGGAGCTGTTTTTT,CSAGGTGTYTGELFF
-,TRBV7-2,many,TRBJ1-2,TGTGCCAGCAGTAGGCATACCGGCTACACCTTC,CASSRHTGYTF
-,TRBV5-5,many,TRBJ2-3,TGTGCCAGCAGCTTGCGGCTTGGCGCCCTCAGCACAGATACGCAGTATTTT,CASSLRLGALSTDTQYF
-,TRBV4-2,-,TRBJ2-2,TGTGCCAGCAGCCAAGATCCGGATAGGGCCACCGGGGAGCTGTTTTTT,CASSQDPDRATGELFF
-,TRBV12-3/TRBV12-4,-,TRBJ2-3,TGTGCCAGCAGTTTAGAAGGGCAACTGGGTACGCAGTATTTT,CASSLEGQLGTQYF
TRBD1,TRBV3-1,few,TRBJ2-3,TGTGCCAGCAGCCAAGACAGGGGGCACACAGATACGCAGTATTTT,CASSQDRGHTDTQYF
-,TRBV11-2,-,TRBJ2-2,TGTGCCAGCAACAACAGGGTGACGAACACCGGGGAGCTGTTTTTT,CASNNRVTNTGELFF
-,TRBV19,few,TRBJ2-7,TGTGCCAGTAGTCGTGGGGACGGTGGCGACGAGCAGTACTTC,CASSRGDGGDEQYF
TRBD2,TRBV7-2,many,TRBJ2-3,TGTGCCAGCAGCCGCGGGGGGGCCAGCACAGATACGCAGTATTTT,CASSRGGASTDTQYF
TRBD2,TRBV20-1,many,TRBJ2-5,TGCAGTGCTTCGGGACTAGCGGGGGGGCCCCGTGAGACCCAGTACTTC,CSASGLAGGPRETQYF
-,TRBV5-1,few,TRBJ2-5,TGCGCCAGCAGCCAAGGGGACACCTCGATCACCCAGTACTTC,CASSQGDTSITQYF
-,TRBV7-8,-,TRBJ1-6,TGTGCCAGCAGCTTAAGGGAATTGTGGGGTTCCCGGTATAATTCACCCCTCCACTTT,CASSLRELWGSRYNSPLHF
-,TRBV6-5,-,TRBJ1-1,TGTGCCAGCACTGAAGGAGGGTTTGGGGGGACTGAAGCTTTCTTT,CASTEGGFGGTEAFF
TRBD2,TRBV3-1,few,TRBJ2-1,TGTGCCAGCAGCCTCCAAGGAGCGGGGGGCGCCTACAATGAGCAGTTCTTC,CASSLQGAGGAYNEQFF
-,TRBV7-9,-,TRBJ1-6,TGTGCCAGCAGCTTAGGCGCAGGGGATAATTCACCCCTCCACTTT,CASSLGAGDNSPLHF